This T cell receptor beta chain was sequenced for a study of cytomegalovirus exposure and HLA in healthy donors. 13 Jbeta primers and 60 Vbeta primers were used for the PCR. Sequenced by immunoSEQ multiplex PCR; TCRdb stores in-frame clones only, minus some. The sample lists about 150,000 clones; about 88% were seen once. The CDR3 has 15 residues. The germline CDR1 and CDR2 sequences are MNHEY and SVGAGI. V lost 4 bases and J lost 4; bases outside the gene matches: 9. The TCR originated in a woman aged 18-29 years in good health and CMV-seronegative. V gene TRBV6-5 combines with J gene TRBJ1-2, with 7 bases aligning to TRBD1. Material for sequencing was PBMCs. CDR3 in DNA: TGTGCCAGCAGTTCCCAGTCCCAGGGGGGCTATGGCTACACCTTC. Translating it yields CASSSQSQGGYGYTF.